The rows below give T cell receptor beta chains drawn from one sample of a study of blood T cells in healthy people across ages. A single record per CDR3 protein comes from TCRdb applying MiXCR to the 5' RACE reads. Of 1.5 million to 2 million distinct CDR3 sequences listed, roughly 28% are singletons. Sequencing was performed on blood. The receptors were gathered from a woman between 25 and 40 years old in good health. Both conserved end residues are part of each CDR3. A D gene is named only where the DNA matches it firmly.

v_call d_call cdr3_aa
TRBV28 TRBD2 CASSLTPSGRTDTQYF
TRBV20-1 - CSARRGRASYNEQFF
TRBV5-1 TRBD2 CASAPTSGGLTDTQYF
TRBV6-2/TRBV6-3 - CASSYDRPARGYGYTF
TRBV20-1 TRBD1 CSASREGTGVNGFF
TRBV3-1 - CASSRRGSNTQYF
TRBV9 TRBD1 CASSFQTGTNEKLFF
TRBV29-1 - CSVGNSGGAGELFF
TRBV9 TRBD2 CASSEDLAGVSSYNEQFF
TRBV7-9 TRBD1 CASRDSGQGGRGYTF
TRBV12-3/TRBV12-4 - CASSHAMRGTEAFF
TRBV6-2/TRBV6-3 TRBD1 CASSQYGTGGCDIQYF
TRBV10-3 - CAISESQSTGRANQPQHF
TRBV6-6 - CASSYGADIQYF
TRBV6-1 TRBD2 CASSETVAGASSYEQYF
TRBV7-2 TRBD1 CASRPNRGPSDYGYTF
TRBV19 TRBD2 CASSMGLYEQFF
TRBV21-1 - CASSKAGCTDTQYF
TRBV5-1 TRBD2 CASSSAVNSGGANEQFF
TRBV28 TRBD2 CASSPYPGTRGTDTQYF
TRBV15 TRBD2 CATSRLGLAGDYNEQFF
TRBV7-9 TRBD2 CAGIPAGGKTDTQYF
TRBV2 - CASRAGTKPGSPLHF
TRBV19 - CASNGGGYEQYF
TRBV20-1 TRBD2 CSATTPSGSGEQYF
TRBV29-1 - CSVETEYEQYF
TRBV3-1 - CASSQEQNPKNIQYF
TRBV28 - CASSPRGAQGYGYTF
TRBV2 - CASVDADTQYF
TRBV6-1 TRBD1 CASSAHPTGQETQYF
TRBV4-3 - CASSQDSYGEQYF
TRBV2 TRBD1 CASSRQGLAKETQYF
TRBV4-3 - CASSQVLADGYTF
TRBV6-5 TRBD1 CASRRDRVENIQYF
TRBV7-2 - CASTPGKTEAFF